A single sample gave rise to the 25 T cell receptor beta chains below, sequenced in a study of early T cells in non-severe SARS-CoV-2 infection (dated by TCRdb to the early 2020s). Libraries came from 5' RACE. The sample was run on a NextSeq 500. The public sequencing data were trimmed at Q25 with fastp and processed into clonotypes with MiXCR by TCRdb, which kept only in-frame beta chains. Each entry is one CDR3 protein sequence, shown with its most common DNA and genes. In all, the sample holds around 50,000 distinct CDR3 sequences, and 9.1% of those were seen once. Of the sample, 4.2% falls within the top ten clones. Sequenced: whole blood. The receptor source for this set is an adult who was a healthcare worker with PCR-confirmed SARS-CoV-2 infection or an uninfected control (not recorded which).

This clonotype was recorded a few times. This chain uses TRBV7-2 with TRBJ2-6, with D uncertain. Trimming took off 0 bases at V and 0 bases at J, with 3 bases between the two ends. From germline, CDR1 is SGHTA and CDR2 FQGNSA. The CDR3 covers 15 residues. Here the CDR3 DNA reads TGTGCCAGCAGCTTAGCGAGCTCTGGGGCCAACGTCCTGACTTTC. Its translation: CASSLASSGANVLTF.

This clonotype appeared many times. This chain uses TRBV6-5 with TRBJ2-1; 8 bases line up with TRBD1. This CDR3 has 15 residues. The trim removed 6 bases at V and 5 bases at J, leaving 9 bases unmatched. Germline-derived CDR1 and CDR2 are MNHEY and SVGAGI. CDR3 protein: CASRTGATTNNEQFF. DNA for the CDR3: TGTGCCAGCAGGACAGGGGCGACTACAAACAATGAGCAGTTCTTC.

This clonotype was detected many times. The CDR3 spells CASTPGQGTTDTQYF. CDR3 DNA sequence: TGTGCCAGTACTCCGGGACAGGGAACCACAGATACGCAGTATTTT. V is TRBV19 and J is TRBJ2-3; 9 bases match TRBD1. J was trimmed by 2 bases and V by 7 bases; bases with no gene match: 7. The CDR3 loop spans 15 amino acids. Per the germline V gene, CDR1 is LNHDA and CDR2 is SQIVND (reference sequence). The complete variable domain, with remaining parts taken from reference TRBV19 and TRBJ2-3, reads DGGITQSPKYLFRKEGQNVTLSCEQNLNHDAMYWYRQDPGQGLRLIYYSQIVNDFQKGDIAEGYSVSREKKESFPLTVTSAQKNPTAFYLCASTPGQGTTDTQYFGPGTRLTVL.

CDR3 amino acids: CSVERPGGTEAFF. The CDR3, as DNA: TGCAGCGTTGAACGCCCGGGGGGCACTGAAGCTTTCTTT. The chain has TRBV29-1 and TRBJ1-1, with D possibly TRBD1 on 5 matching bases. The CDR3 is 13 amino acids. Trimming pared 2 bases from V and 4 bases from J, leaving 11 bases between. Germline CDR1 SQVTM, CDR2 ANQGSEA.

The V and J genes are TRBV11-2 and TRBJ2-1, with TRBD2 matching 8 bases. Germline loops: CDR1 SGHAT, CDR2 FQNNGV. The CDR3 runs 15 residues. After removal of 4 bases from V and 5 bases from J, the junction contained 7 bases not matched to a gene. For the CDR3, the DNA is TGTGCCAGCAGCTCCATTAGCGGGATCGACAATGAGCAGTTCTTC. Its translation: CASSSISGIDNEQFF.

This clonotype showed up just a few times. The chain couples TRBV5-8 to TRBJ2-7, with D perhaps TRBD1 or TRBD2 (5 bases each). This CDR3 has 15 amino acids. Deletions cut 3 bases from V and 3 bases from J, with 16 bases between. CDR1 is SGHTS and CDR2 is YDEGEE in the germline V gene. The CDR3 loop is CASSWSVVGGYEQYF. The CDR3 coding sequence is TGTGCCAGCAGCTGGAGTGTCGTTGGGGGCTACGAGCAGTACTTC.

This clonotype came up many times. The rearrangement joins TRBV7-9 to TRBJ2-3; D is possibly TRBD1 or TRBD2 (5 bases each). Trimming took off 11 bases at V and 0 bases at J, with 9 bases between the two ends. Germline V gene sequence: CDR1 SEHNR, CDR2 FQNEAQ (reference sequence). The CDR3 loop spans 12 amino acids. As DNA, the CDR3 is TGTGCCCGAAGGGACAGCACAGATACGCAGTATTTT. This codes for CARRDSTDTQYF.

This clonotype was found many times. The chain links TRBV5-1 to TRBJ2-3, with D perhaps matching TRBD1 (6 bases). CDR1 and CDR2 from the germline V gene are SGHRS and YFSETQ. V shed 5 bases and J shed 2 bases, with 15 bases lying between them. The CDR3 consists of 15 residues. The CDR3 protein is CASSFWTASTDTQYF. The CDR3 DNA sequence: TGCGCCAGCAGTTTTTGGACAGCCTCCACAGATACGCAGTATTTT.

The chain recombines TRBV20-1 with TRBJ1-1, with no clear D. Germline V gene lookup returns CDR1 DFQATT and CDR2 SNEGSKA (reference sequence). The CDR3 loop spans 8 amino acids. CDR3 in amino acids: CSPTEAFF. In DNA form, the CDR3 reads TGCAGCCCAACTGAAGCTTTCTTT.

This clonotype was counted ten times or more. The rearrangement links TRBV7-3 to TRBJ2-5; 8 bases are a match to TRBD1. This CDR3 is 14 amino acids long. V lost 5 bases to trimming and J lost 4 bases; unmatched junction nucleotides: 6. Germline V lookup: CDR1 SGHTA, CDR2 FQGTGA. The CDR3 DNA reads TGTGCCAGCAGCCAGACAGGGGTCCGAGAGACCCAGTACTTC. As protein: CASSQTGVRETQYF.

There are many counts of this clonotype. This chain joins TRBV11-2 and TRBJ1-1; 7 bases line up with TRBD1. This CDR3 is built from 13 residues. Per germline, CDR1 SGHAT and CDR2 FQNNGV. With V trimmed by 5 bases and J by 5 bases, 5 bases remained unmatched. As DNA, the CDR3 is TGTGCCAGCAGCCGCGGGACAGAGACTGAAGCTTTCTTT. Amino acids: CASSRGTETEAFF.

J is TRBJ2-7 and V is TRBV5-1; the D gene is possibly TRBD2 (6 bases). The CDR3 totals 14 residues. Germline V gene data show CDR1 as SGHRS and CDR2 as YFSETQ. Deletions cut 1 base from V and 2 bases from J, with 10 bases between. CDR3 sequence reads: CASSLTGDTYEQYF. The CDR3 bases are TGCGCCAGCAGCTTGACGGGAGACACCTACGAGCAGTACTTC. Full variable domain (remainder filled in from reference TRBV5-1 and TRBJ2-7): KAGVTQTPRYLIKTRGQQVTLSCSPISGHRSVSWYQQTPGQGLQFLFEYFSETQRNKGNFPGRFSGRQFSNSRSEMNVSTLELGDSALYLCASSLTGDTYEQYFGPGTRLTVT.

The sample holds many counts of this clonotype. The rearrangement joins TRBV5-1 to TRBJ2-7; 8 bases fit TRBD2. Germline CDR1 reads SGHRS; CDR2 reads YFSETQ. V lost 3 bases to trimming and J lost 5 bases; unmatched junction nucleotides: 19. This CDR3 region has 18 residues. The CDR3 sequence: CASSSTPLGRGGVHEQYF. DNA for the CDR3: TGCGCCAGCAGCTCGACACCACTAGGACGGGGGGGCGTCCACGAGCAGTACTTC.

This clonotype was observed many times. The V call is TRBV6-5, the J call TRBJ2-7, with a weak D call TRBD1 (5 bases). Germline V gene data show CDR1 as MNHEY and CDR2 as SVGAGI. Trimming left V 0 bases short and J 7 bases short, with 13 bases between. This CDR3 is built from 14 residues. The CDR3 DNA follows: TGTGCCAGCAGTTACTCCGGCAGGGTAGGGGAGCAGTACTTC. This codes for CASSYSGRVGEQYF.

This clonotype was seen ten or more times. The chain employs TRBV29-1 and TRBJ1-2; TRBD1 is a possible D gene (6 bases). Trimming left V 4 bases short and J 5 bases short, with 11 bases between. This CDR3 region has 12 residues. Germline-derived CDR1 and CDR2 are SQVTM and ANQGSEA. The CDR3 loop is CSVVTGVYGYTF. The CDR3 DNA reads TGCAGCGTTGTGACAGGCGTTTATGGCTACACCTTC.

This clonotype occurred a few times. The chain recombines TRBV6-2 or TRBV6-3 with TRBJ2-7; a possible D gene is TRBD1 (5 bases). The CDR3 contains 13 residues. V was cut by 5 bases and J by 2 bases, with 10 bases left in between. The germline gives CDR1 MNHEY, CDR2 SVGEGT. CDR3: CASSQTVPYEQYF. The CDR3 nucleotides read TGTGCCAGCAGTCAGACAGTGCCCTACGAGCAGTACTTC.

This clonotype came up many times. The chain couples TRBV7-2 to TRBJ2-1; 8 bases match TRBD2. The germline CDR1 and CDR2 sequences are SGHTA and FQGNSA. The J segment lost 2 bases and the V segment lost 1 base, leaving 4 bases of the junction unmatched. The CDR3 extends over 16 amino acids. In nucleotides, the CDR3 is TGTGCCAGCAGCTTAGATAGCGGGGATACCTACAATGAGCAGTTCTTC. Encoded protein: CASSLDSGDTYNEQFF.

This clonotype has at least ten counts. The rearrangement uses TRBV10-1 and TRBJ2-2, with no clear D. The germline V gene encodes CDR1 WNHNN and CDR2 SYGVQD (reference sequence). The V gene lost 3 bases and the J gene lost 3 bases, with 11 bases spanning the gap. The CDR3 runs to 15 residues. The CDR3 region is CASSDGPRDTGELFF. The CDR3 region has the DNA TGCGCCAGCAGTGATGGGCCCCGGGACACCGGGGAGCTGTTTTTT.

At least ten counts were recorded for this clonotype. The chain employs TRBV7-8 and TRBJ2-2, with 10 bases identical to TRBD2. CDR1 and CDR2 (germline): SGHVS, FQNEAQ. This CDR3 contains 15 residues. V trimming: 2 bases; J trimming: 10 bases; junction bases outside the gene matches: 7. The CDR3 spells CASSLWASGSLELFF. CDR3 DNA sequence: TGTGCCAGCAGCTTATGGGCTAGCGGGAGTCTGGAGCTGTTTTTT.

This clonotype has more than one count but fewer than ten. This chain uses TRBV30 with TRBJ2-1; TRBD2 matches 7 bases. The length of the CDR3 is 12 residues. Germline trimming cut 5 bases from V and 8 bases from J; bases unmatched to any gene: 6. Germline V gene sequence: CDR1 GTSNPN, CDR2 SVGIG (reference sequence). Here the CDR3 reads CAWGGRADEQFF. The CDR3 region has the DNA TGTGCCTGGGGGGGGAGGGCGGATGAGCAGTTCTTC.

In its sample, this clonotype was seen a few times. V gene TRBV14 combines with J gene TRBJ2-5; D unclear. Germline-derived CDR1 and CDR2 are SGHDN and FVKESK. This CDR3 contains 12 residues. Trimming removed 3 bases at V and 6 bases at J, with 8 bases between. The CDR3 coding sequence is TGTGCCAGCAGCCAGGGTAGAAAGACCCAGTACTTC. It codes for CASSQGRKTQYF. The full variable domain, completed using reference TRBV14 and TRBJ2-5, is EAGVTQFPSHSVIEKGQTVTLRCDPISGHDNLYWYRRVMGKEIKFLLHFVKESKQDESGMPNNRFLAERTGGTYSTLKVQPAELEDSGVYFCASSQGRKTQYFGPGTRLLVL.

This clonotype was seen only a few times. The chain employs TRBV29-1 and TRBJ1-2, with D uncertain. Germline V gene data show CDR1 as SQVTM and CDR2 as ANQGSEA. CDR3 size: 12 residues. With 4 bases removed from V and 2 bases from J, the gap between germline ends came to 8 bases. The CDR3 bases are TGCAGCGTTGGTTCAGAGAACTATGGCTACACCTTC. Translation gives CSVGSENYGYTF.

The chain has TRBV5-1 and TRBJ2-1; no clear D. CDR3 size: 15 residues. Germline CDR1 and CDR2: SGHRS and YFSETQ. V lost 0 bases and J 8 bases, leaving 15 bases between the germline ends. CDR3 bases: TGCGCCAGCAGCTTGGGCGGACCCCCTGAGCATGAGCAGTTCTTC. It translates to CASSLGGPPEHEQFF.

In its sample, this clonotype was seen a few times. This sequence joins TRBV4-2 and TRBJ1-6; D is perhaps TRBD1 (6 bases). The CDR3 is 15 amino acids. Trimming pared 4 bases from V and 7 bases from J, leaving 14 bases between. Germline assignment: CDR1 LGHNA and CDR2 YNFKEQ. Here the CDR3 DNA reads TGTGCCAGCAGCCCCAGCAGGGGCGCGAATTCACCCCTCCACTTT. It encodes CASSPSRGANSPLHF.

Regarding this clonotype: Its ends do not fully match the called genes, so a read error is possible. The chain carries TRBV11-2 and TRBJ2-2; D remains ambiguous. Germline V gene lookup returns CDR1 SGHAT and CDR2 FQNNGV. The CDR3 has 15 amino acids. The DNA for the CDR3 is TGTGTCAGCAGCTTATTCGGCCGGAACACCGGGGAGCTGTTTTTT. This encodes CVSSLFGRNTGELFF.